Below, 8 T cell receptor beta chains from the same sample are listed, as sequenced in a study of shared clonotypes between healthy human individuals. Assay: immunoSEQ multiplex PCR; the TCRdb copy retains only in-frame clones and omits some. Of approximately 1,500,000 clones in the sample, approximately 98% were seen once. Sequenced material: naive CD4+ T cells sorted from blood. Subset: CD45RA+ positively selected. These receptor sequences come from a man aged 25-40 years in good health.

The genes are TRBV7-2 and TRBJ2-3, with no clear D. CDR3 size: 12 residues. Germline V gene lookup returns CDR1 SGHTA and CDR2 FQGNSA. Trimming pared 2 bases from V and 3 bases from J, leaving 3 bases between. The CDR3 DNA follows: TGTGCCAGCAGCTTAATGACAGATACGCAGTATTTT. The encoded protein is CASSLMTDTQYF.

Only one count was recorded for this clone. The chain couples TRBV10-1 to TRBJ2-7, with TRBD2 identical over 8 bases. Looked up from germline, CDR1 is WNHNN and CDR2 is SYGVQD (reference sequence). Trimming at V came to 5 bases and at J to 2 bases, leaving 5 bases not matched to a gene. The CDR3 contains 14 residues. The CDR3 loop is CASSLSGVAYEQYF. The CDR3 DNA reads TGCGCCAGCAGTCTTAGCGGGGTCGCCTACGAGCAGTACTTC.

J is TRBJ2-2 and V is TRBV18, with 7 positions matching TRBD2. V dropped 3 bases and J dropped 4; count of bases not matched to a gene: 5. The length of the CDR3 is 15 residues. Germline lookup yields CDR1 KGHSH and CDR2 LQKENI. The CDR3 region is CASSPRREPTGELFF. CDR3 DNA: TGTGCCAGCTCACCTAGGCGGGAGCCCACCGGGGAGCTGTTTTTT. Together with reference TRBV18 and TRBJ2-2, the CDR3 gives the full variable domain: NAGVMQNPRHLVRRRGQEARLRCSPMKGHSHVYWYRQLPEEGLKFMVYLQKENIIDESGMPKERFSAEFPKEGPSILRIQQVVRGDSAAYFCASSPRREPTGELFFGEGSRLTVL.

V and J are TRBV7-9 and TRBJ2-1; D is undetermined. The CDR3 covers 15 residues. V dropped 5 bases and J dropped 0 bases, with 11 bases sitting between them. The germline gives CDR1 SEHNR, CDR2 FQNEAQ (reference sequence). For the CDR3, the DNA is TGTGCCAGCAGCAACGGACGAAGCTCCTACAATGAGCAGTTCTTC. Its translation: CASSNGRSSYNEQFF.

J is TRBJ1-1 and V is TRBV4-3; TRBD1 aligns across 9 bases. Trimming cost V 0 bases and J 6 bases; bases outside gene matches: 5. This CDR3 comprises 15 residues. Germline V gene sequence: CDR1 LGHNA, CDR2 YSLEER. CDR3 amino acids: CASSQEGQGQAEAFF. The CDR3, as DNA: TGCGCCAGCAGCCAAGAGGGACAGGGTCAGGCTGAAGCTTTCTTT.

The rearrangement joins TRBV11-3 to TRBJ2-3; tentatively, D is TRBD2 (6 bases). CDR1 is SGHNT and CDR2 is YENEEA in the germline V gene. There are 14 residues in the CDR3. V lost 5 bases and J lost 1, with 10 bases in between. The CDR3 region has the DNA TGTGCCAGCAGCGAGGGACTCCGCACAGATACGCAGTATTTT. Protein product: CASSEGLRTDTQYF. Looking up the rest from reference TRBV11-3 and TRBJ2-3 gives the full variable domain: EAGVVQSPRYKIIEKKQPVAFWCNPISGHNTLYWYLQNLGQGPELLIRYENEEAVDDSQLPKDRFSAERLKGVDSTLKIQPAELGDSAVYLCASSEGLRTDTQYFGPGTRLTVL.

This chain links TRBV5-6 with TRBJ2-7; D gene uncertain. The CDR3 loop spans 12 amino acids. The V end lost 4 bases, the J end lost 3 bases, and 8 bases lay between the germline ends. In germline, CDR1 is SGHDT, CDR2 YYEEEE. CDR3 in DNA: TGTGCCAGCAGCCTGATTAGCTACGAGCAGTACTTC. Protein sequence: CASSLISYEQYF.

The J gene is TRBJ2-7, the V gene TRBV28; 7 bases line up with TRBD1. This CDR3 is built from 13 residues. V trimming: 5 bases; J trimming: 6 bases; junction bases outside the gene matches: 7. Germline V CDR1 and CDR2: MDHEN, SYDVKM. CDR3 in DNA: TGTGCCAGCAGTCACTGGGACAGAGGCGAGCAGTACTTC. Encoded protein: CASSHWDRGEQYF.